This entry features one T cell receptor (beta chain) sequence. This clone was recorded a few times. Its antigen is unknown. Base qualities were left out, and no much larger clone turns up one base away. At the DNA level, this CDR3 is encoded by other sequences in the same sample as well. The CDR3 numbers 12 residues from cysteine through phenylalanine. Solely the CDR3 DNA is kept, with 36 bases framed from the first base. V is reduced by 0 bases and J by 8 bases, leaving a spacing of 7 bases between them. Reading the germline V gene (reference sequence) gives CDR1 LNHNV and CDR2 YYDKDF. The data are from a study of T cells after posttransplantation cyclophosphamide listed by TCRdb under 2016. Regarding the study in general: Using TRB sequencing, the study followed how the T cell repertoire rebuilt after myeloablative bone marrow transplantation with posttransplantation cyclophosphamide given as GVHD prophylaxis. Because TRA and TRB clonality correlated tightly in several samples, later TCR analyses were limited to TRB. Blood from every one of the 30 or so PTCy patients who had 1-year posttransplant specimens underwent TRB sequencing. Public TRB sequences were queried against a database of over 3,600 sequences associated with responses to pathogens, tumor antigens, self-antigens and alloantigens. In 3 patients, TRB sequencing was also performed on up to 3 more blood samples taken 2 to 5.2 years after transplant, and in 4 patients, pretransplant blood was also TRB-sequenced. Antigen receptor sequencing covered samples from roughly 35 PTCy-treated patients and approximately 15 of their related bone marrow donors. Study-level results and caveats: The TRB repertoires of T cells infiltrating skin or the GI tract showed only limited overlap with the TRB repertoires found in blood. Across the 45 or so patients, TRB clonality was highly associated with recipient CMV seropositivity and CMV reactivation, and diversity with PTCy was similar to that in the CNI/methotrexate controls. At 1-2 months, donor-recipient similarity was low but rose over the first year, and the later blood repertoires were often dominated by donor CD8+ memory clones.

TRB sequencing used genomic DNA with the immunoSEQ assay at survey resolution or the hsTCRB kit. In the original analysis: Initial read processing used immunoSEQ software, and repertoire analyses used the LymphoSeq R package. Clonality was computed as 1 minus normalized Shannon entropy, and a Gini coefficient was also calculated for each TRB dataset. To infer phenotypes in unsorted samples, TRB sequences from sorted subsets of the recipient or donor were mapped onto the unsorted samples of the same recipient. Sourced from immuneACCESS, this table was stored by TCRdb with only in-frame sequences that have V and J called. A share of the clones is absent; for the studies checked, an unresolved V gene accounts for under half, and the remainder has no known explanation. Clone size and the V and J calls come from that table; the DNA yielded D and trimming. The sample comprises 25,000 to 35,000 clones, and every one was counted more than once. In total, the top ten clones hold 4.5% to 5% of the sample.

Related bone marrow donors provided peripheral blood samples on the day of marrow donation. Mononuclear cells from peripheral blood and bone marrow were separated by Ficoll-Hypaque density centrifugation and then cryopreserved. Sequenced material: PBMCs. The clonotype originates from a woman aged 30 to 39 in good health and a related stem cell transplant donor. The chain is made from TRBV15 and TRBJ1-2; a weak D assignment points to TRBD1 (6 bases agree). The CDR3 amino acid sequence is: CATSRDQGGYTF. In nucleotides, the sequence is TGTGCCACCAGCAGAGATCAGGGGGGCTACACCTTC.